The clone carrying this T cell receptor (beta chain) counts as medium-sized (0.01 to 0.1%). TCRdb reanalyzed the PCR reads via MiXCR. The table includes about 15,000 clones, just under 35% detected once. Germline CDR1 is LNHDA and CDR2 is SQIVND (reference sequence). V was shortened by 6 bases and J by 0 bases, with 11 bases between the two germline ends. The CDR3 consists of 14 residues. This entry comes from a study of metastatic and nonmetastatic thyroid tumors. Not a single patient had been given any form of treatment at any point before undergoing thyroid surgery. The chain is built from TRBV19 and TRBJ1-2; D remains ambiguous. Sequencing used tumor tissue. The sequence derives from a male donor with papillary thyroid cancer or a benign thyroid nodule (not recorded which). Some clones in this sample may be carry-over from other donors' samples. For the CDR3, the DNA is TGTGCCAGTAGCGAAACAATTTCTAACTATGGCTACACCTTC. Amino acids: CASSETISNYGYTF.